Following are 11 T cell receptor beta chains from one sample sequenced in a study of blood T cell repertoires in COVID-19. This table comes from immunoSEQ multiplex PCR, and its TCRdb copy is limited to in-frame clones, with some not included. This table has 60,000 to 65,000 clones, approximately 80% appearing once. Sequenced sample: peripheral blood. These TCRs come from a human donor in a cohort sampled during active COVID-19.

This clone was counted a single time. The chain recombines TRBV28 with TRBJ1-4; tentative D call: TRBD1 (5 bases). V was pared by 3 bases and J by 5 bases, with 16 bases between. The CDR3 is made up of 16 amino acids. CDR1 and CDR2 (germline): MDHEN, SYDVKM. The CDR3 DNA sequence: TGTGCCAGCAGTTTCTCGGCGGGGGGGGTAAATGAAAAACTGTTTTTT. Translating gives CASSFSAGGVNEKLFF.

This sequence joins TRBV25-1 and TRBJ1-2; D may be TRBD1 (5 bases). V was pared by 2 bases and J by 4 bases, with 11 bases between. Germline CDR1 reads MGHDK; CDR2 reads SYGVNS. The CDR3 is 14 amino acids. CDR3 sequence reads: CASSEPGSFYGYTF. CDR3 in DNA: TGTGCCAGCAGTGAACCAGGGTCCTTCTATGGCTACACCTTC.

This chain links TRBV9 with TRBJ1-6; a possible D gene is TRBD1 (5 bases). Germline V gene lookup returns CDR1 SGDLS and CDR2 YYNGEE. V lost 0 bases to trimming and J lost 7 bases, with 11 bases between them. This CDR3 has 15 residues. CDR3 nucleotide sequence: TGTGCCAGCAGCGTAGATGACAGTAGGAATTCACCCCTCCACTTT. This gives the protein CASSVDDSRNSPLHF.

The chain couples TRBV19 to TRBJ1-6; the D gene is possibly TRBD1 (5 bases). CDR3 length: 14 amino acids. CDR1 and CDR2 from the germline V gene are LNHDA and SQIVND (reference sequence). The V end lost 2 bases, the J end lost 7 bases, and 9 bases lay between the germline ends. The CDR3 DNA is TGTGCCAGTAGTATAAAGGCAGGGAATTCACCCCTCCACTTT. Its translation is CASSIKAGNSPLHF. Variable domain in full (rest from reference TRBV19 and TRBJ1-6): DGGITQSPKYLFRKEGQNVTLSCEQNLNHDAMYWYRQDPGQGLRLIYYSQIVNDFQKGDIAEGYSVSREKKESFPLTVTSAQKNPTAFYLCASSIKAGNSPLHFGNGTRLTVT.

The chain recombines TRBV19 with TRBJ1-2; 10 nucleotides line up with TRBD1. Germline CDR1 and CDR2: LNHDA and SQIVND (reference sequence). This CDR3 has 15 residues. The trim removed 4 bases at V and 4 bases at J, leaving 6 bases unmatched. CDR3 coding DNA: TGTGCCAGTAGTAAAGGACAGGGGGAGCGCTATGGCTACACCTTC. The encoded protein is CASSKGQGERYGYTF.

The chain is built from TRBV5-1 and TRBJ2-7, with 9 bases fitting TRBD1. V shed 3 bases and J 6 bases; nucleotides not matched to a gene: 10. The germline CDR1 and CDR2 sequences are SGHRS and YFSETQ. CDR3 length equals 15 residues. CDR3 in DNA: TGCGCCAGCAGCTCAATCCCGGGACAGGGATCCGAGCAGTACTTC. Its translation is CASSSIPGQGSEQYF.

The V and J genes are TRBV5-4 and TRBJ1-2; 8 bases line up with TRBD1. The V segment lost 4 bases and the J segment 1 base; nucleotides outside the gene matches: 12. Germline CDR1 is SGHNT and CDR2 is YYREEE (reference sequence). The CDR3 consists of 17 residues. The CDR3 here is CASSKGTGTKLNYGYTF. In DNA, the CDR3 is TGTGCCAGCAGCAAAGGGACAGGAACCAAACTTAACTATGGCTACACCTTC.

As to this clone: The junction shows a germline mismatch at one end, possibly a read error. The chain couples TRBV10-3 to TRBJ2-7, with 10 bases identical to TRBD1. This CDR3 comprises 14 residues. Germline V gene sequence: CDR1 ENHRY, CDR2 SYGVKD. CDR3 in amino acids: CVISDGTGAYEQYF. DNA of the CDR3: TGTGTCATCAGTGACGGGACAGGGGCCTACGAGCAGTACTTC.

This chain connects TRBV15 to TRBJ2-7; D is unclear. The CDR3 has 13 residues. The V gene's germline CDR1 is LNHNV and CDR2 YYDKDF (reference sequence). Deletions cut 5 bases from V and 7 bases from J, with 15 bases between. The CDR3 DNA reads as TGTGCCACCAGCGGGCAGCAGGCTACGGAGCAGTACTTC. Translated, it gives CATSGQQATEQYF.

J is TRBJ1-4 and V is TRBV4-2; tentatively, D is TRBD1 (6 bases). The length of the CDR3 is 14 residues. Germline V gene data show CDR1 as LGHNA and CDR2 as YNFKEQ. With 2 bases removed from V and 8 bases from J, the gap between germline ends came to 12 bases. CDR3 bases: TGTGCCAGCAGCCAACACAGGGCCGCGGAAAAACTGTTTTTT. It encodes CASSQHRAAEKLFF.

V gene TRBV5-1 combines with J gene TRBJ2-7; 10 nucleotides match TRBD1. The germline V gene encodes CDR1 SGHRS and CDR2 YFSETQ. Trimming at V came to 1 base and at J to 0 bases, leaving 4 bases not matched to a gene. The CDR3 runs 16 residues. Here the CDR3 reads CASSLQGTGDSYEQYF. The CDR3 coding sequence is TGCGCCAGCAGCTTGCAAGGGACAGGGGACTCCTACGAGCAGTACTTC.